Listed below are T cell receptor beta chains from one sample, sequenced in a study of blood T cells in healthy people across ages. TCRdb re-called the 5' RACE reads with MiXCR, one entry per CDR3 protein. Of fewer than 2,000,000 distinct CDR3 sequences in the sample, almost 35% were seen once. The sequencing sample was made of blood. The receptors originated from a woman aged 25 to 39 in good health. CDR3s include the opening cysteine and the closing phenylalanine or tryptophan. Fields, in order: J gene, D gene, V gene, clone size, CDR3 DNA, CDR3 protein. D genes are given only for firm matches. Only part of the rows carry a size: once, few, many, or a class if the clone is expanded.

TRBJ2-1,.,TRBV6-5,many,TGTGCCAGCAGTTACGGGGGGCCCTACAATGAGCAGTTCTTC,CASSYGGPYNEQFF
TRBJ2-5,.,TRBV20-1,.,TGCAGTGCTAGAGAGGGGCCCCTGAGGGCGGGGAGGCAAGAGACCCAGTACTTC,CSAREGPLRAGRQETQYF
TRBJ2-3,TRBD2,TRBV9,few,TGTGCCAGCAGCGGGTCCCTAGCGGGGGGGCCGGGAGATACGCAGTATTTT,CASSGSLAGGPGDTQYF
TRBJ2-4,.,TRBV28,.,TGTGCCAGCAGTTTCTCCATCCTGGAGACTGGGGGGGCTCTTCAGTACTTC,CASSFSILETGGALQYF
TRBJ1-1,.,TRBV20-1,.,TGCAGTGCTAGAGGCCTATCCTGGGGGACTGAAGCTTTCTTT,CSARGLSWGTEAFF
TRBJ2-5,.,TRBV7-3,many,TGTGCCAGCAGCCACCCCGGGATTGGCGACGAGGGAGAGACCCAGTACTTC,CASSHPGIGDEGETQYF
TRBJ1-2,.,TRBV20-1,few,TGCAGTCCCCAGGTTGGCTACACCTTC,CSPQVGYTF
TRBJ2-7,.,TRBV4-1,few,TGCGCCAGCAGCCAACCTCACGGCGGCGGATACGGCTCCTACGAGCAGTACTTC,CASSQPHGGGYGSYEQYF
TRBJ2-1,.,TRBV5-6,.,TGTGCCAGCAGCTGGGAACCTTCCGCTCGGGGATCCTACAATGAGCAGTTCTTC,CASSWEPSARGSYNEQFF
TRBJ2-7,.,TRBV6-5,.,TGTGCCAGCAGTTATACGCAGGGGGAGGTTTTACGTGAGCAGTACTTC,CASSYTQGEVLREQYF
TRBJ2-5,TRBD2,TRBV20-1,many,TGCAGTGCTAGAGACGGACTAGCTGGGGGCCGGACCCAGTACTTC,CSARDGLAGGRTQYF
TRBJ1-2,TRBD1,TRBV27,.,TGTGCCGGCAGGGGGGCAGGGGGTAGCGGTGGCTACACCTTC,CAGRGAGGSGGYTF
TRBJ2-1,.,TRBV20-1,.,TGCAGTGCTAGCACGGACGGCAATGAGCAGTTCTTC,CSASTDGNEQFF
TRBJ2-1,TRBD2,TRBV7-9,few,TGTGCCAGCAGCACGGGACCGGGACTAGCGACCAACAATGAGCAGTTCTTC,CASSTGPGLATNNEQFF
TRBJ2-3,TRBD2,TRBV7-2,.,TGTGCCAGCAGCTTAGTCGGACTAGCGGGGGTCGATACGCAGTATTTT,CASSLVGLAGVDTQYF
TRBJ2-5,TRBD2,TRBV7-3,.,TGTGCCAGCAGCTTACAGCGGGGGGCAGGGGAGACCCAGTACTTC,CASSLQRGAGETQYF
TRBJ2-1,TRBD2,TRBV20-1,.,TGCAGTGCCCCGGACCTACTTGGACTAGCGGGGGAATCAGCCTACAATGAGCAGTTCTTC,CSAPDLLGLAGESAYNEQFF
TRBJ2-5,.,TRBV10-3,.,TGTGCCATCAGTGAGTCCGGGACACTAGTAGAGACCCAGTACTTC,CAISESGTLVETQYF
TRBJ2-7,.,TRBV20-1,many,TGCAGCGCCAGGGACAACACCTACGAGCAGTACTTC,CSARDNTYEQYF
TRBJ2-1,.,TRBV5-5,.,TGTGCCAGCAGCCCCACGTGGTTTAATGAGCAGTTCTTC,CASSPTWFNEQFF
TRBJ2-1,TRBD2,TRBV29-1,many,TGCAGCGTTGAACTAGCGGGAGACAATGAGCAGTTCTTC,CSVELAGDNEQFF
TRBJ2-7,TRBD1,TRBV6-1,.,TGTGCCAGCAGTGAAAGTGGGACAGAATTTTACGAGCAGTACTTC,CASSESGTEFYEQYF
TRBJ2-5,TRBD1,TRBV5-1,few,TGCGCCAGCAGCTTGGGTTCAGGGGGCGGAGAGACCCAGTACTTC,CASSLGSGGGETQYF
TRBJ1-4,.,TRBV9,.,TGTGCCAGCAGCGTGGGGCAGGATAATGAAAAACTGTTTTTT,CASSVGQDNEKLFF
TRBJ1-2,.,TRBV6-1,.,TGTGCCAGCAGGGGATCCACAGGGCCGGGCGGCTACACCTTC,CASRGSTGPGGYTF
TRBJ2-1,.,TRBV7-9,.,TGTGCCAGCAGCCAGAATCTGACCCTAAGCAATGAGCAGTTCTTC,CASSQNLTLSNEQFF
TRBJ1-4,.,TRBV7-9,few,TGTGCCAGCAGACGGGACGGGCTGGGTGAAAAACTGTTTTTT,CASRRDGLGEKLFF
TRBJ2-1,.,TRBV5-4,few,TGTGCCAGCAATCCCTTGGGGCTGCACAATAATGAGCAGTTCTTC,CASNPLGLHNNEQFF